This TCR beta chain was found in a study of Ad26.COV2.S vaccination and SARS-CoV-2 variants. Overall study results and limits: Comparable non-spike TCR breadth was observed in vaccine and placebo recipients. Reportedly, spike-specific CD8+ and CD4+ T cell responses achieved substantial breadth once vaccination had taken place.

TCRdb's copy holds only in-frame clones and misses some; the assay was immunoSEQ multiplex PCR. The repertoire holds approximately 140,000 clones, with about nine tenths as singletons. As concerns this clone: Its specificity is unknown.

The specimen was peripheral blood, collected after recovery from COVID-19. The sequence came from a human donor who had recovered from COVID-19.

The CDR3 spells CASSAANPGILSTDTQYF. In DNA form, the CDR3 reads TGTGCCAGCAGTGCGGCCAACCCCGGGATCCTTTCCACAGATACGCAGTATTTT. V and J are TRBV6-1 and TRBJ2-3; tentative D call: TRBD2 (5 bases). The germline V gene has CDR1 MNHNS and CDR2 SASEGT. Trimming shortened V by 4 bases and J by 2 bases, and 22 bases separated the two germline ends. CDR3 size: 18 residues.